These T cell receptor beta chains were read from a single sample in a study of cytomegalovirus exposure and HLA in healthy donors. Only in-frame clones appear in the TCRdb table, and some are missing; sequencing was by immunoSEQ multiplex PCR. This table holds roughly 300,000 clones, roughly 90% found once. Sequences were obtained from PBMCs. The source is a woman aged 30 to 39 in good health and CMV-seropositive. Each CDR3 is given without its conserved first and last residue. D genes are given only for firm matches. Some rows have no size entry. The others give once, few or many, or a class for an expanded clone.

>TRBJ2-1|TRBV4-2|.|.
ASSQDIARPNNEQF
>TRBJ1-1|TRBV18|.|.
ASSPFRKGTEAF
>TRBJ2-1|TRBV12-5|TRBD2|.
ASGLPWASGAYNEQF
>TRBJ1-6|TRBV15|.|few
ATSRVGGRANSPLH
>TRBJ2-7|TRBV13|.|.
ASSKDRRAYEQY
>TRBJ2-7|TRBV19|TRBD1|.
ASSPGQSYEQY
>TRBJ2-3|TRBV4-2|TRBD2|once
ASSTPGLAGTDTQY
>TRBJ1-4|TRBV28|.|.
ASSMGQGREEKLF
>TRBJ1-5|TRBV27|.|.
ASSRRDPSNQPQH
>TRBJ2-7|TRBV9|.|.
ASSPDQSYEQY
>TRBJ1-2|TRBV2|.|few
ASSESRHNDGYT
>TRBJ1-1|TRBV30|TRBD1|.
AWGGDSMNTEAF
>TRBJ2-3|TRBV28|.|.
ASSSPTDTQY
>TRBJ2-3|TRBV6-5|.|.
ASSLGGTDTQY
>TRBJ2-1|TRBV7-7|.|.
ASSLGGWDYNEQF
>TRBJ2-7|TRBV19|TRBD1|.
ASSMGQAYYEQY
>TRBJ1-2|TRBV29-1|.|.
SVEWSSGYT
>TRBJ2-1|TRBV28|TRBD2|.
ASSFSGTSNTYNERQF
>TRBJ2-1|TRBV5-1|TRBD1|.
ASSRDSYNEQF
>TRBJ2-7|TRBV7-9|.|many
ASSSYYEQY
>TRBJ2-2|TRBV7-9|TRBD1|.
ASSPTRQGASGELF
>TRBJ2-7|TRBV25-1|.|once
ASSEKARKGSYEQY
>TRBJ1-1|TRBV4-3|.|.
ASSQRGQNTEAF
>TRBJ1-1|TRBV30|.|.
AWSPPQGRNTEAF
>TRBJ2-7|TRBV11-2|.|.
ASSSWTENSYEQY
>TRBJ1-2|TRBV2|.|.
ASSDSGREGYGYT
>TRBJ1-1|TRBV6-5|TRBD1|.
ASRGTYQGGTEAF
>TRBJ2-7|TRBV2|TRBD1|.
ASSVAGQGIEQY
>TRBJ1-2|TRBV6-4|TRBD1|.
ASSDPTGGGLGGYT
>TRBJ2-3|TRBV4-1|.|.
ASSQAGDTQY
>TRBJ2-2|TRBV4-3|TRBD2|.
ASSQAGGANTGELF
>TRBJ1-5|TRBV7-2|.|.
ASSAPGGQPQH
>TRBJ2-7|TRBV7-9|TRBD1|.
ASSYLRGQGTYEQY
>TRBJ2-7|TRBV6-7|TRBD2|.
ASSYPRTEEAGGGAYEQY
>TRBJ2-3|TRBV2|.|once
ASSGGALGTDTQY
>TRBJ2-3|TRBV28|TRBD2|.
ASSFPAGADTQY
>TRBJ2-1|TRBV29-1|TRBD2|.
SVDPFLAGVTEQF
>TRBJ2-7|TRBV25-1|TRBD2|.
ASSESMGLAGSEQY
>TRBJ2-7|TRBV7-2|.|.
ASSLVGQSYEQY
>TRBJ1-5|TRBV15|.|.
ATSRDILRSNQPQH
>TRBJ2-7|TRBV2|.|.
ASIRTLQY
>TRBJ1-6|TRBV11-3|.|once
ASSLGGGGNSPLH
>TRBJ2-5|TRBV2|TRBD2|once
ASSEAGAGGQETQY
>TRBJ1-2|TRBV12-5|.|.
ASGLVSVGTNYGYT
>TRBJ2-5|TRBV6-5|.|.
ASTRSPENQETQY
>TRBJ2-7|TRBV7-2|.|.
ASSSVKPGSPDEQY
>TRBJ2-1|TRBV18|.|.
ASSPQLEHNEQF
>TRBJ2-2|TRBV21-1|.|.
ASSKALCRTGGTGELF
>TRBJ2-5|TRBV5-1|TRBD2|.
ASSDTKLAGGAETQY
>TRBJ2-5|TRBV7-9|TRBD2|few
ASSLPSARETWGKETQY
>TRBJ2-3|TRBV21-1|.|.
ASSKDFTDTQY
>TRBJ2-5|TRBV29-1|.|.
SVPKQETQY
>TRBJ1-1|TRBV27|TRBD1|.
ASSLRSGTGGLNTEAF
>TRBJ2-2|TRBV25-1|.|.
ASSEYRGGTGELF
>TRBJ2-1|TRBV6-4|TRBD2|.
ASSMTSGSYNEQF
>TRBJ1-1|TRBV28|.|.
ASSPWDAAEAF